This entry lists 6 T cell receptor beta chains sequenced from one sample in a study of cytomegalovirus exposure and HLA in healthy donors. Primers: 60 Vbeta forward and 13 Jbeta reverse. Some clones are missing from TCRdb's copy, which holds only in-frame ones; the method was immunoSEQ multiplex PCR. The table shows 70,000 to 85,000 clones, with roughly 70% occurring only once. The sequencing input was PBMCs. These receptors all come from a man aged 35 to 55 in good health and CMV-seropositive.

This clone was observed once. This chain joins TRBV9 and TRBJ2-5; TRBD1 matches 9 bases. With 2 bases clipped from V and 5 bases from J, the junction kept 16 bases outside the gene matches. The CDR3 consists of 18 residues. Germline V gene data show CDR1 as SGDLS and CDR2 as YYNGEE. The CDR3 loop reads CASSVGTGQSLVLETQYF. The CDR3 DNA reads as TGTGCCAGCAGCGTGGGGACAGGGCAATCCCTAGTCCTGGAGACCCAGTACTTC.

The chain joins TRBV9 to TRBJ2-6, with D perhaps TRBD1 (5 bases). V was trimmed by 4 bases and J by 4 bases, leaving 15 bases between them. The germline CDR1 and CDR2 sequences are SGDLS and YYNGEE. This CDR3 is 16 amino acids long. CDR3 sequence (DNA): TGTGCCAGCAGCCCTGGCCCAGCAGGGGGGGCCAACGTCCTGACTTTC. Its translation is CASSPGPAGGANVLTF.

The chain joins TRBV28 to TRBJ2-1; 12 nucleotides align to TRBD1. Looked up from germline, CDR1 is MDHEN and CDR2 is SYDVKM. V lost 6 bases and J lost 8; bases outside the gene matches: 14. This CDR3 spans 17 amino acids. CDR3 in amino acids: CASRPSGTGGFGDEQFF. The CDR3 DNA sequence: TGTGCCAGCAGACCCTCAGGGACAGGGGGCTTTGGAGATGAGCAGTTCTTC.

The V gene is TRBV21-1, the J gene TRBJ1-2; the table gives TRBD1 as D, unverified against the DNA. TRBV21-1 is tagged as a pseudogene. The CDR3 runs 13 residues. DNA of the CDR3: TGTGCCAGCAGCAAATGGGCAGTTTATGGCTACACCTTC. As protein: CASSKWAVYGYTF.

This rearrangement joins TRBV12-5 to TRBJ2-7; 11 bases are a match to TRBD1. CDR3 size: 13 residues. The V gene end was trimmed by 8 bases and the J gene end by 3 bases; junction bases not matched to a gene: 3. Germline CDR1 is LGHNT and CDR2 is FRNRAP. CDR3 nucleotides: TGTGCTAGTTCGGACAGGGGGCTCTACGAGCAGTACTTC. This encodes CASSDRGLYEQYF.

The chain is built from TRBV28 and TRBJ1-2; D gene unclear. V was trimmed by 3 bases and J by 3 bases, leaving 8 bases between them. CDR3 size: 13 residues. Looked up from germline, CDR1 is MDHEN and CDR2 is SYDVKM. The CDR3, as DNA: TGTGCCAGCAGTTTTGGGCTGGACTATGGCTACACCTTC. It is translated as CASSFGLDYGYTF.